The 11 T cell receptor beta chains presented below share a single source sample, sequenced in a study of T-cell reconstitution after alpha-beta-depleted transplantation in children. Preparation of the TCRbeta library was carried out with unique molecular identifiers. One entry per CDR3 protein, called by TCRdb with MiXCR from the PCR reads. The table has approximately 340,000 distinct CDR3 sequences, 9% to 12% seen once; the top ten hold around 2.5%. Sample: PBMCs from the stem cell graft donor, taken from the stem cell graft. The source is a human donor who donated a stem cell graft to a child with acute lymphoblastic leukemia.

This clonotype has more than one count but fewer than ten. This chain uses TRBV4-1 with TRBJ1-6, with D perhaps matching TRBD1 (6 bases). V was shortened by 4 bases and J by 7 bases, with 20 bases between the two germline ends. This CDR3 has 17 amino acids. Germline CDR1 is MGHRA and CDR2 is YSYEKL. DNA of the CDR3: TGCGCCAGCAGCCCATCGAGGGCCAGGGGATCAAATTCACCCCTCCACTTT. Its protein product is CASSPSRARGSNSPLHF.

This clonotype was seen only a few times. V usage is TRBV4-2 and J usage is TRBJ2-1, with D unresolved. The ends were cut back, 1 base at V and 7 bases at J, with 17 bases in the middle. The CDR3 is 16 residues long. Germline CDR1 and CDR2: LGHNA and YNFKEQ. The CDR3 loop is CASSQASGWGWNEQFF. The CDR3 DNA is TGTGCCAGCAGCCAAGCCTCAGGCTGGGGATGGAATGAGCAGTTCTTC.

With regard to this clonotype: A clone one base away is much larger, so this may be a read error. V gene TRBV3-1 combines with J gene TRBJ2-3; TRBD1 or TRBD2 may be the D gene (5 bases each). Germline loops: CDR1 LGHDT, CDR2 YNNKEL (reference sequence). This CDR3 is built from 16 residues. This CDR3 reads CATSQEWDGGTDTQYF. CDR3 sequence (DNA): TGTGCCACCAGCCAAGAGTGGGATGGGGGTACAGATACGCAGTATTTT.

The table lists this clonotype with many counts. This chain connects TRBV20-1 to TRBJ2-3, with D possibly being TRBD1 or TRBD2 (5 bases each). The CDR3 runs to 11 residues. CDR1 is DFQATT, CDR2 SNEGSKA, per germline (reference sequence). CDR3 DNA: TGCAGCCCGGGGCCTGCAGATACGCAGTATTTT. This gives the protein CSPGPADTQYF.

V gene TRBV2 combines with J gene TRBJ2-1; the D gene is possibly TRBD2 (5 bases). The germline CDR1 and CDR2 sequences are SNHLY and FYNNEI. This CDR3 is built from 10 residues. V was clipped by 10 bases and J by 6 bases, with 7 bases between them. The DNA for the CDR3 is TGTGCCATGGACTCCAATGAGCAGTTCTTC. Its translation: CAMDSNEQFF. Based on the CDR3 plus reference TRBV2 and TRBJ2-1, the full variable domain is EPEVTQTPSHQVTQMGQEVILRCVPISNHLYFYWYRQILGQKVEFLVSFYNNEISEKSEIFDDQFSVERPDGSNFTLKIRSTKLEDSAMYFCAMDSNEQFFGPGTRLTVL.

This clonotype was counted between two and nine times. The chain carries TRBV6-2 or TRBV6-3 and TRBJ2-2, with a possible D match to TRBD2 (6 bases). Looked up from germline, CDR1 is MNHEY and CDR2 is SVGEGT. Trimming cost V 0 bases and J 2 bases, with 22 bases left between them. The CDR3 is 20 residues long. The chain's CDR3 is CASSYSLLTSGTFNTGELFF. DNA of the CDR3: TGTGCCAGCAGTTACTCGCTATTAACCTCCGGGACTTTTAACACCGGGGAGCTGTTTTTT.

This clonotype showed up just a few times. The chain joins TRBV4-1 to TRBJ2-3; 12 nucleotides align to TRBD2. Germline CDR1 and CDR2: MGHRA and YSYEKL. The trim removed 4 bases at V and 5 bases at J, leaving 7 bases unmatched. This CDR3 region has 16 residues. As DNA, the CDR3 is TGCGCCAGCAGCCGACACCCGGGACTAGCGGGAGATACGCAGTATTTT. Protein: CASSRHPGLAGDTQYF.

This rearrangement joins TRBV4-3 to TRBJ2-2; TRBD1 matches at 7 bases. The V segment lost 0 bases and the J segment 2 bases; nucleotides outside the gene matches: 9. Per germline, CDR1 LGHNA and CDR2 YSLEER. The CDR3 is 18 amino acids. CDR3 coding DNA: TGCGCCAGCAGCCAAGATTCTGACAGGGCCGCAAACACCGGGGAGCTGTTTTTT. Translation gives CASSQDSDRAANTGELFF.

On this clonotype: One junction end disagrees with the germline gene, perhaps due to a read error. CDR3 region: CASSPIAGGLWNDQFF. The CDR3 DNA reads TGTGCCAGCAGTCCAATAGCGGGAGGGCTTTGGAATGACCAGTTCTTC. V usage is TRBV28 and J usage is TRBJ2-1; 11 bases map to TRBD2. Per germline, CDR1 MDHEN and CDR2 SYDVKM. This CDR3 comprises 16 residues.

The chain carries TRBV5-1 and TRBJ2-1, with TRBD1 matching 9 bases. The CDR3 extends over 19 amino acids. V gave up 4 bases and J gave up 8 bases; unmatched junction bases: 22. CDR1 is SGHRS, CDR2 YFSETQ, per germline. CDR3 sequence (DNA): TGCGCCAGCAGCCTCGACAGGGGGAGACTGACTACCGATATCCATGAGCAGTTCTTC. Translating it yields CASSLDRGRLTTDIHEQFF.

This clonotype was observed a handful of times. V and J are TRBV7-9 and TRBJ2-5; weak D call: TRBD1 (5 bases). Trimming removed 4 bases at V and 9 bases at J, with 12 bases between. Germline V gene lookup returns CDR1 SEHNR and CDR2 FQNEAQ (reference sequence). The CDR3 runs to 12 residues. The CDR3 DNA sequence: TGTGCCAGCAGCTACTTACAGGAGCCCCAGTACTTC. Translated: CASSYLQEPQYF. Full variable domain (remainder filled in from reference TRBV7-9 and TRBJ2-5): DTGVSQNPRHKITKRGQNVTFRCDPISEHNRLYWYRQTLGQGPEFLTYFQNEAQLEKSRLLSDRFSAERPKGSFSTLEIQRTEQGDSAMYLCASSYLQEPQYFGPGTRLLVL.